One sample yielded the 10 T cell receptor beta chains listed below, sequenced in a study of T cell responses to AZD1222 COVID-19 vaccine. Generated by immunoSEQ multiplex PCR, the TCRdb table keeps only in-frame clones and is missing some. The sample gives approximately 150,000 clones, 75% to 90% of which show up once; roughly 1.5% is in the top ten. The starting material was peripheral blood, obtained on day 0 of AZD1222 vaccination. Every receptor here comes from an adult in good health.

The count of this clone is one. The V and J genes are TRBV19 and TRBJ2-2, with D maybe TRBD1 (6 bases). V dropped 3 bases and J dropped 5 bases, with 19 bases sitting between them. The CDR3 length is 17 residues. The germline V gene has CDR1 LNHDA and CDR2 SQIVND (reference sequence). The CDR3 sequence: CASSITRAGVGTGELFF. The CDR3 nucleotides read TGTGCCAGTAGTATTACTAGGGCAGGGGTCGGAACCGGGGAGCTGTTTTTT.

The rearrangement joins TRBV6-1 to TRBJ1-5; D ambiguous. CDR3 length: 16 amino acids. V was trimmed by 1 base and J by 5 bases, leaving 15 bases between them. CDR1 and CDR2 (germline): MNHNS, SASEGT. The CDR3 spells CASSEGGRPDDQPQHF. CDR3 coding DNA: TGTGCCAGCAGTGAAGGGGGAAGGCCAGACGATCAGCCCCAGCATTTT.

CDR3 loop: CASTLLGTVFTGELFF. The CDR3 coding sequence is TGTGCCAGCACCCTACTAGGGACAGTCTTCACCGGGGAGCTGTTTTTT. This chain joins TRBV6-6 and TRBJ2-2, with 7 bases matching TRBD1. CDR1 is MNHNY, CDR2 SVGAGI, per germline (reference sequence). CDR3 length equals 16 residues. Unmatched junction bases numbered 12, after V lost 7 bases and J lost 4 bases.

This sequence joins TRBV7-9 and TRBJ1-1, with TRBD1 identical over 8 bases. V dropped 3 bases and J dropped 10; count of bases not matched to a gene: 7. Germline V gives CDR1 SEHNR, CDR2 FQNEAQ (reference sequence). This CDR3 is built from 13 residues. CDR3 DNA: TGTGCCAGCAGCTTGGAACAGGGGGATGTAGCTTTCTTT. Its protein product is CASSLEQGDVAFF.

The CDR3 here is CASSPKAGEYNEQFF. In nucleotides, the CDR3 is TGTGCCAGCAGCCCAAAAGCGGGGGAATACAATGAGCAGTTCTTC. This sequence joins TRBV7-3 and TRBJ2-1, with TRBD2 identical over 8 bases. The V gene end was trimmed by 5 bases and the J gene end by 4 bases; junction bases not matched to a gene: 7. CDR3 length equals 15 residues. Germline CDR1 is SGHTA and CDR2 is FQGTGA.

This chain links TRBV4-1 with TRBJ1-3, with 8 bases matching TRBD1. From germline, CDR1 is MGHRA and CDR2 YSYEKL. V lost 0 bases and J lost 0; bases outside the gene matches: 4. CDR3 size: 17 residues. CDR3 amino acids: CASSQDHTGGSGNTIYF. DNA for the CDR3: TGCGCCAGCAGCCAAGACCACACAGGGGGCTCTGGAAACACCATATATTTT.

This chain links TRBV10-1 with TRBJ2-3, with 9 bases aligning to TRBD2. There are 19 residues in the CDR3. V lost 3 bases to trimming and J lost 0 bases; unmatched junction nucleotides: 13. CDR1 and CDR2 (germline): WNHNN, SYGVQD (reference sequence). The CDR3 DNA follows: TGCGCCAGCAGTGAAGGGCCGCGGGAGGGCCCTTGGAGCACAGATACGCAGTATTTT. Encoded protein: CASSEGPREGPWSTDTQYF.

The chain couples TRBV3-1 (or the pseudogene TRBV3-2) to TRBJ1-4; unclear D gene. The CDR3 loop spans 16 amino acids. Germline lookup yields CDR1 LGHDT and CDR2 YNNKEL (reference sequence). Trimming removed 2 bases from V and 5 bases from J, with 15 bases in between. CDR3 region: CASSQLGNRENEKLFF. For the CDR3, the DNA is TGTGCCAGCAGCCAATTAGGGAATAGGGAAAATGAAAAACTGTTTTTT.

The count of this clone is one. V and J are TRBV6-5 and TRBJ1-6, with unresolved D. CDR3 length: 15 residues. Per germline, CDR1 MNHEY and CDR2 SVGAGI. Trimming removed 4 bases at V and 7 bases at J, with 14 bases between. As DNA, the CDR3 is TGTGCCAGCAGTTCCCGGACGGCGCAAAATTCACCCCTCCACTTT. Translating it yields CASSSRTAQNSPLHF.

The V call is TRBV6-5, the J call TRBJ2-2; the D gene is possibly TRBD1 (5 bases). The ends were cut back, 10 bases at V and 1 base at J, with 16 bases in the middle. This CDR3 has 15 amino acids. The V gene's germline CDR1 is MNHEY and CDR2 SVGAGI. CDR3 bases: TGTGCCACAGAACGGTGGGGCCAGAACACCGGGGAGCTGTTTTTT. It codes for CATERWGQNTGELFF.